The rows below give T cell receptor beta chains drawn from one sample of a study of shared clonotypes between healthy human individuals. Here immunoSEQ multiplex PCR was the method, and the copy in TCRdb shows in-frame clones only, minus some. The data contain 1.5 million to 2.5 million clones, about 95% of them singletons. Sequencing was carried out using naive CD8+ T cells sorted from blood. The receptors derive from a man between 18 and 35 years old in good health. Each CDR3 is given with its conserved first and last residue. A D gene is named only where the DNA matches it firmly. Size is omitted from some rows. Given values are once, few, many or a class for expanded clones.

TRBJ2-1 NA TRBV6-6 NA CASSYTGNEQFF TGTGCCAGCAGTTACACAGGCAATGAGCAGTTCTTC
TRBJ2-7 NA TRBV14 NA CASSPKYLSYEQYF TGTGCCAGCAGCCCTAAGTACCTCTCCTACGAGCAGTACTTC
TRBJ2-7 NA TRBV4-1 NA CASSQPTGYEQYF TGCGCCAGCAGCCAACCTACAGGATACGAGCAGTACTTC
TRBJ1-1 NA TRBV29-1 NA CSVWDNPTEAFF TGCAGCGTATGGGACAACCCCACTGAAGCTTTCTTT
TRBJ2-3 NA TRBV19 NA CASSIEGTDTQYF TGTGCCAGTAGTATTGAGGGCACAGATACGCAGTATTTT
TRBJ2-7 NA TRBV27 once CASSSTFLIYEQYF TGTGCCAGCAGTTCCACTTTTCTTATTTACGAGCAGTACTTC
TRBJ1-4 NA TRBV6-1 NA CASTLPTRAYEKLFF TGTGCCAGCACCTTACCGACAAGAGCCTACGAAAAACTGTTTTTT
TRBJ1-5 NA TRBV19 NA CASSDTGIQPQHF TGTGCCAGTAGTGACACGGGGATTCAGCCCCAGCATTTT
TRBJ2-5 NA TRBV11-2 NA CASSLVPQGGQETQYF TGTGCCAGCAGCTTAGTACCCCAGGGTGGTCAAGAGACCCAGTACTTC
TRBJ1-2 TRBD1 TRBV19 NA CASSMTGLYGYTF TGTGCCAGTAGTATGACAGGGTTATATGGCTACACCTTC
TRBJ2-1 NA TRBV6-1 NA CASSEGSSYNEQFF TGTGCCAGCAGTGAAGGAAGCTCCTACAATGAGCAGTTCTTC
TRBJ2-7 NA TRBV4-3 NA CASSQDPGAALGYEQYF TGCGCCAGCAGCCAAGATCCGGGAGCGGCCTTAGGCTACGAGCAGTACTTC
TRBJ2-7 NA TRBV5-1 few CASSSPYEQYF TGCGCCAGCAGCTCCCCCTACGAGCAGTACTTC
TRBJ2-1 TRBD2 TRBV9 NA CASSVRGLAGYNEQFF TGTGCCAGCAGCGTCCGGGGACTAGCGGGCTACAATGAGCAGTTCTTC
TRBJ2-7 NA TRBV6-1 NA CATQQVPSYEQYF TGTGCCACACAACAGGTCCCCTCCTACGAGCAGTACTTC
TRBJ2-7 NA TRBV27 NA CASSFRWGYEQYF TGTGCCAGCAGTTTTAGGTGGGGCTACGAGCAGTACTTC
TRBJ2-7 TRBD2 TRBV15 NA CATSPGLASEQYF TGTGCCACCAGCCCGGGACTAGCATCCGAGCAGTACTTC
TRBJ2-3 NA TRBV15 NA CATSRVGITDTQYF TGTGCCACCAGCAGAGTTGGCATTACAGATACGCAGTATTTT
TRBJ1-1 NA TRBV10-3 NA CAISESYREDTEAFF TGTGCCATCAGTGAGTCTTACAGGGAGGACACTGAAGCTTTCTTT
TRBJ1-1 NA TRBV5-4 once CASSSGENTEAFF TGTGCCAGCAGCTCGGGGGAGAACACTGAAGCTTTCTTT
TRBJ1-2 TRBD1 TRBV9 once CASSVPGQGAVGYTF TGTGCCAGCAGCGTCCCGGGACAGGGGGCGGTAGGCTACACCTTC
TRBJ2-3 NA TRBV9 NA CASSMRGGGATDTQYF TGTGCCAGCAGCATGAGAGGGGGCGGGGCCACAGATACGCAGTATTTT
TRBJ2-3 TRBD2 TRBV9 NA CASSTSGVSTDTQYF TGTGCCAGCAGTACTAGCGGGGTTAGCACAGATACGCAGTATTTT
TRBJ2-5 NA TRBV28 NA CASSLSDWGGTWETQYF TGTGCCAGCAGTTTGTCAGATTGGGGCGGAACCTGGGAGACCCAGTACTTC
TRBJ2-7 NA TRBV28 NA CASSFRGLSYEQYF TGTGCCAGCAGTTTCCGGGGATTATCCTACGAGCAGTACTTC
TRBJ2-3 TRBD1 TRBV6-5 NA CASSYGTGFADTQYF TGTGCCAGCAGTTACGGGACAGGGTTCGCAGATACGCAGTATTTT
TRBJ2-1 NA TRBV6-5 NA CASRKLGLDEQFF TGTGCCAGCAGAAAACTAGGACTGGATGAGCAGTTCTTC
TRBJ2-2 NA TRBV10-1 NA CASSPVLENTGELFF TGCGCCAGCAGCCCCGTACTAGAGAACACCGGGGAGCTGTTTTTT
TRBJ1-4 NA TRBV6-1 NA CASSEASWTQKLRKLFF TGTGCCAGCAGTGAAGCCTCCTGGACCCAAAAGCTGCGAAAACTGTTTTTT
TRBJ1-6 NA TRBV5-6 NA CASSFWSSYNSPLHF TGTGCCAGCAGCTTCTGGAGCTCCTATAATTCACCCCTCCACTTT
TRBJ2-5 TRBD1 TRBV6-1 NA CASSELDRVLETQYF TGTGCCAGCAGTGAATTGGACAGGGTGTTGGAGACCCAGTACTTC
TRBJ2-7 TRBD1 TRBV6-1 NA CASSENRGHYEQYF TGTGCCAGCAGTGAAAACAGGGGGCACTACGAGCAGTACTTC
TRBJ2-3 TRBD2 TRBV28 once CASREPGLPDTQYF TGTGCCAGCAGAGAGCCGGGACTACCGGATACGCAGTATTTT
TRBJ2-3 TRBD1 TRBV23-1 NA CASSQSWQGDLYF TGCGCCAGCAGTCAATCGTGGCAGGGGGACCTGTATTTT
TRBJ2-3 NA TRBV9 NA CASSVDLDTQYF TGTGCCAGCAGCGTAGATCTGGATACGCAGTATTTT
TRBJ2-7 NA TRBV5-3 NA CARSLRANGISYEQYF TGTGCCAGAAGCTTGCGGGCGAATGGGATCTCCTACGAGCAGTACTTC
TRBJ2-1 TRBD1 TRBV7-8 NA CASSPTDREDYNEQFF TGTGCCAGCAGCCCAACCGACAGGGAAGACTACAATGAGCAGTTCTTC
TRBJ2-1 TRBD2 TRBV25-1 NA CASGPSGPNEQFF TGTGCCAGCGGGCCTAGCGGACCCAATGAGCAGTTCTTC
TRBJ2-7 NA TRBV9 NA CASSVTESYEQYF TGTGCCAGCAGCGTAACCGAAAGCTACGAGCAGTACTTC
TRBJ2-7 TRBD2 TRBV7-9 NA CASSSRLAVTNEQYF TGTGCCAGCAGCTCGAGACTAGCAGTAACCAACGAGCAGTACTTC
TRBJ2-1 NA TRBV4-1 NA CASSPNGNEQFF TGCGCCAGCAGCCCTAACGGCAATGAGCAGTTCTTC
TRBJ1-4 NA TRBV27 NA CASAGEYGSTNEKLFF TGTGCCAGCGCAGGGGAATATGGGTCAACTAATGAAAAACTGTTTTTT